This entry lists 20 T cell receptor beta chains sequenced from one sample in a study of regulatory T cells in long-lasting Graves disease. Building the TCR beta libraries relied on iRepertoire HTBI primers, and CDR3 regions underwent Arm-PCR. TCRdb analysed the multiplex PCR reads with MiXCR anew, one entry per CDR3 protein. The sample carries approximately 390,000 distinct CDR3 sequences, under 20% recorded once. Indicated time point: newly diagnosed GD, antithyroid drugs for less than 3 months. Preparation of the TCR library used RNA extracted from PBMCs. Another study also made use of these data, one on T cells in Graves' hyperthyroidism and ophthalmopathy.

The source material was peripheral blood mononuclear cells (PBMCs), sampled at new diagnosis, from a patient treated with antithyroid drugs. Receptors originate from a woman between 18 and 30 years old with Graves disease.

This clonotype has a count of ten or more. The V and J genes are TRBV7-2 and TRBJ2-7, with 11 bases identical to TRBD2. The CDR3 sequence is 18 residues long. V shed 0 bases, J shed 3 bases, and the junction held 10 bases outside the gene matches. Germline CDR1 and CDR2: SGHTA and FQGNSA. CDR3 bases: TGTGCCAGCAGCTTAGCGCTAACTAGCGGGAGTGGGCGCTACGAGCAGTACTTC. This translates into CASSLALTSGSGRYEQYF.

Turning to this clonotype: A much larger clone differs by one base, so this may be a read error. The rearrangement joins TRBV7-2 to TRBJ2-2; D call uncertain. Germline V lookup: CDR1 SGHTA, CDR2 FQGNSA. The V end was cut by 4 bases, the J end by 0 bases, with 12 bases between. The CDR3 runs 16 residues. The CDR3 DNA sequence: TGTGCCAGCAGCTCATCTCATCTAGCGAACACCGGGGAGCTGTTTTTT. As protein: CASSSSHLANTGELFF. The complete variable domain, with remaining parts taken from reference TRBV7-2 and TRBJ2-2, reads GAGVSQSPSNKVTEKGKDVELRCDPISGHTALYWYRQSLGQGLEFLIYFQGNSAPDKSGLPSDRFSAERTGGSVSTLTIQRTQQEDSAVYLCASSSSHLANTGELFFGEGSRLTVL.

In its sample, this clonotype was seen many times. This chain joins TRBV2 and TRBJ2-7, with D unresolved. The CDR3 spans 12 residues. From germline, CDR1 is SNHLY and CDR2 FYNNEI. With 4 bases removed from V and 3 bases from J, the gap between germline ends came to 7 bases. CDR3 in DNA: TGTGCCAGCAGTGGGCAGGACTACGAGCAGTACTTC. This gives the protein CASSGQDYEQYF.

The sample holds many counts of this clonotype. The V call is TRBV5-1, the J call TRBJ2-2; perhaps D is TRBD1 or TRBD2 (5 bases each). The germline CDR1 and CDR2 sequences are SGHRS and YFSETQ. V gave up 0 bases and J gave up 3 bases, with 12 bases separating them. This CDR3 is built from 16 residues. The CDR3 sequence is CASSLGPGTDTGELFF. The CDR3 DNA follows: TGCGCCAGCAGCTTGGGACCAGGGACCGACACCGGGGAGCTGTTTTTT.

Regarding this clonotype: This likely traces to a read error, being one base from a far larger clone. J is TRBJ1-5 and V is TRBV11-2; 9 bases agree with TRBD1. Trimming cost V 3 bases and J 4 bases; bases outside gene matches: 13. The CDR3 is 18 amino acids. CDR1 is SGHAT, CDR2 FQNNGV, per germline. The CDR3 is CASSFRTLYRGLNQPQHF. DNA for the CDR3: TGTGCCAGCAGCTTCCGAACCCTATACAGGGGGCTAAATCAGCCCCAGCATTTT.

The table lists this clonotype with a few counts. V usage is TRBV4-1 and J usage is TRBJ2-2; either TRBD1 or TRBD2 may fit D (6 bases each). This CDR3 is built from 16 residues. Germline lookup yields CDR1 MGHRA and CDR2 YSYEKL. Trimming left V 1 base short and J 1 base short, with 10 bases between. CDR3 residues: CASSQGRGRNTGELFF. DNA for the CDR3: TGCGCCAGCAGCCAAGGGAGGGGGAGGAACACCGGGGAGCTGTTTTTT.

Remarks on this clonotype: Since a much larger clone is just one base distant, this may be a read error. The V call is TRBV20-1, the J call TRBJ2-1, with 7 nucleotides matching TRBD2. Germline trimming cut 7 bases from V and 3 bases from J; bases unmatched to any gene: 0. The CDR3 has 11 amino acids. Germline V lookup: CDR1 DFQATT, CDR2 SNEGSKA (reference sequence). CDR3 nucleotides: TGCAGTGGGGGGGGCTACAATGAGCAGTTCTTC. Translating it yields CSGGGYNEQFF.

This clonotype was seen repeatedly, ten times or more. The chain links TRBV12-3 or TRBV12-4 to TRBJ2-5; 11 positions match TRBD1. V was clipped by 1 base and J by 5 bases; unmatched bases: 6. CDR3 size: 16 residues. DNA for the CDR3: TGTGCCAGCAGTTTAGGGGACAGGGGGAGAAGGGAGACCCAGTACTTC. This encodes CASSLGDRGRRETQYF.

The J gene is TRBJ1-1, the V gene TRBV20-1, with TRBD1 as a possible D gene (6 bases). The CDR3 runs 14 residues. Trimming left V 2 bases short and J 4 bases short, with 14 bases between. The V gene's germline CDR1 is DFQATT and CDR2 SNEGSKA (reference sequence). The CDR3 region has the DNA TGCAGTGCTAGACTAGCGGGGGGGCGCACTGAAGCTTTCTTT. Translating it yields CSARLAGGRTEAFF.

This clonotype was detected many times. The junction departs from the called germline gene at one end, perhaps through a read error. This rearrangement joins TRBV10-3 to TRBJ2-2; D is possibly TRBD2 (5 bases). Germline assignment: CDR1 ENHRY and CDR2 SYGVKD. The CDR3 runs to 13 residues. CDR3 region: CAIRESSSGELFF. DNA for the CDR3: TGTGCCATCAGGGAGTCTAGCAGCGGGGAGCTGTTTTTT.

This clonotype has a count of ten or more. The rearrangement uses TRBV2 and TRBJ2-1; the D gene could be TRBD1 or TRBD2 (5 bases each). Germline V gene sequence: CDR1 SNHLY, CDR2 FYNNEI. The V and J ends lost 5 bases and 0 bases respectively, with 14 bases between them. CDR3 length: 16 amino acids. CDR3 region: CASSSGPPSSYNEQFF. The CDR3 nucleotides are TGTGCCAGCAGTTCGGGACCCCCGAGCTCCTACAATGAGCAGTTCTTC.

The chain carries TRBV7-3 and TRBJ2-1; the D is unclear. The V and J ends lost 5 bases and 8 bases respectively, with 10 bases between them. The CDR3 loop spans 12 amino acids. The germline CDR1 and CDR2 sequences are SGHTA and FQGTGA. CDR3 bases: TGTGCCAGCAGCAGGAATACCGATGAGCAGTTCTTC. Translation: CASSRNTDEQFF.

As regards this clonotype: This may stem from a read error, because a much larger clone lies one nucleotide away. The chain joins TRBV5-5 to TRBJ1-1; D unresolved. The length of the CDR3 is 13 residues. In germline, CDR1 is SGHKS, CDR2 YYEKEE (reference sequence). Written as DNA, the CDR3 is TGTGCCAGCAGCTTCTTCGGACGGCCTGAAGCTTCCTTT. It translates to CASSFFGRPEASF.

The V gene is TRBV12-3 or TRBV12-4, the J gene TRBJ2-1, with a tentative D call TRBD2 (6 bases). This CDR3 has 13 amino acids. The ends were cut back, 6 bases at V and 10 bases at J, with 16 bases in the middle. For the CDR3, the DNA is TGTGCCAGCAGACGCTCGGGACTCAGGGAGCAGTTCTTC. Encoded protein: CASRRSGLREQFF.

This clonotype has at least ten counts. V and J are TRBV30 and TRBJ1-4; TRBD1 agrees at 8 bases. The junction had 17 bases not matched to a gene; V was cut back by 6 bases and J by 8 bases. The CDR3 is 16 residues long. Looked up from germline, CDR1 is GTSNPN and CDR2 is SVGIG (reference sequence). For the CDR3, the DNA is TGTGCCTGCCCACCCCCGGGGCAGGGGGCGGCGGAAAAACTGTTTTTT. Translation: CACPPPGQGAAEKLFF.

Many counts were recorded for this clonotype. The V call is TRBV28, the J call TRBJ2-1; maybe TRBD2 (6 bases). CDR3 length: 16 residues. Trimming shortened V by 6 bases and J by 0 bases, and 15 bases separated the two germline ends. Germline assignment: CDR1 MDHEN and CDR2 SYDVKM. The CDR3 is CASSELASPSYNEQFF. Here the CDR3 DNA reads TGTGCCAGCAGCGAACTAGCATCTCCCTCCTACAATGAGCAGTTCTTC.

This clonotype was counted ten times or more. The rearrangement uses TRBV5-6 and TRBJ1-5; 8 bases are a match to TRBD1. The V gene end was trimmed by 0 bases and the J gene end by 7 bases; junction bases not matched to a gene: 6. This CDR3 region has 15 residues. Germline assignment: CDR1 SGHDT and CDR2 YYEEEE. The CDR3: CASSLGTGSKQPQHF. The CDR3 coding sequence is TGTGCCAGCAGCTTGGGGACAGGGAGTAAACAGCCCCAGCATTTT.

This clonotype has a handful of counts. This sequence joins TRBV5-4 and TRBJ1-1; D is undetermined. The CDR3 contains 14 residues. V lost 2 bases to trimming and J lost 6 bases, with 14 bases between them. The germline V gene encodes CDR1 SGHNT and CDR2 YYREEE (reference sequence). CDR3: CASSFPGREAEAFF. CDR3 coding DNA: TGTGCCAGCAGCTTCCCCGGCCGGGAGGCTGAAGCTTTCTTT.

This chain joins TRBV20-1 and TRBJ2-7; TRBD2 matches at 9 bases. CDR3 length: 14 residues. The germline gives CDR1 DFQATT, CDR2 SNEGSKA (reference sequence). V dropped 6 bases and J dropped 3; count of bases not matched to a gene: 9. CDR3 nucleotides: TGCAGTGCCCGCCCAACTAGCGGGTACTACGAGCAGTACTTC. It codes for CSARPTSGYYEQYF.

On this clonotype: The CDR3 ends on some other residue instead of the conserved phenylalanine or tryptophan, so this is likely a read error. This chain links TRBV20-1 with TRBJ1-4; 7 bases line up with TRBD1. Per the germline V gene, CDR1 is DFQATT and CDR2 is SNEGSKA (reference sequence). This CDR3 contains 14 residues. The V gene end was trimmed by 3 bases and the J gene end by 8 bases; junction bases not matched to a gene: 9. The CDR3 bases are TGCAGTGCTAGCCCCGGACAGGCGGGCGAAAAACTGTTTCTT. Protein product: CSASPGQAGEKLFL.